This TCR beta chain was retrieved from a study of regulatory T cells in long-lasting Graves disease. Findings of the study overall: Analyses excluded thyroid tissue, covering peripheral blood alone.

The CDR3 covers 13 residues. CDR1 and CDR2 (germline): SGHNT, YYREEE (reference sequence). Between the trimmed V and J ends, which lost 4 bases and 6 bases, there was a span of 14 bases. Time point in this sample: newly diagnosed GD, antithyroid drugs for less than 3 months. There was RNA extracted from PBMCs, and the TCR library was made from it. A word on this clonotype: Its antigen remains unknown.

To make TCR beta libraries, researchers used iRepertoire HTBI primers and Arm-PCR of CDR3 regions. TCRdb independently ran MiXCR on the multiplex PCR reads; one entry per CDR3 protein. The repertoire consists of over 500,000 distinct CDR3 sequences, with roughly 16% occurring once and the leading ten covering around 12%. Separately, the same data were catalogued under a study of T cells in Graves' hyperthyroidism and ophthalmopathy. From that second work: Ophthalmopathy, as predicted by the model, came a median about seven months after the prediction.

This receptor was taken from a man between 18 and 35 years old with Graves disease. This sample comprised peripheral blood mononuclear cells (PBMCs), obtained at new diagnosis, from a patient treated with antithyroid drugs. V and J are TRBV5-4 and TRBJ2-7, with D hard to call. The CDR3 DNA reads as TGTGCCAGCAGCCTTGATCCGTCGTCCGAGCAGTACTTC. As protein: CASSLDPSSEQYF.